The 18 T cell receptor beta chains reported below all come from one sample, sequenced in a study of CD8 T cells in ankylosing spondylitis. Via MiXCR, TCRdb re-called the 5' RACE reads, giving one row per CDR3 protein. Of 200,000 to 250,000 distinct CDR3 sequences listed, about 10% are singletons. The sample taken for sequencing was blood, either unsorted or a sorted T cell fraction (not recorded which). These TCRs come from a male donor with ankylosing spondylitis or in good health (not recorded which).

This clonotype was seen many times. The J gene is TRBJ2-7, the V gene TRBV6-5; D is perhaps TRBD1 (6 bases). Germline values: CDR1 MNHEY, CDR2 SVGAGI. CDR3 length equals 14 residues. V lost 0 bases to trimming and J lost 3 bases, with 9 bases between them. DNA of the CDR3: TGTGCCAGCAGTTACTCGCTACAGGGCTACGAGCAGTACTTC. Translating it yields CASSYSLQGYEQYF.

This clonotype was counted between two and nine times. The chain is built from TRBV19 and TRBJ2-7; 9 nucleotides line up with TRBD1. V shed 5 bases, J shed 2 bases, and the junction held 13 bases outside the gene matches. Germline V gives CDR1 LNHDA, CDR2 SQIVND (reference sequence). The CDR3 contains 17 residues. Written as DNA, the CDR3 is TGTGCCAGTAGTGTCCCGGGACAGGGAAAGTCTACCTACGAGCAGTACTTC. Encoded protein: CASSVPGQGKSTYEQYF.

This clonotype came up a few times. This chain connects TRBV7-3 to TRBJ2-5; a weak D match, TRBD1 (5 bases). With 1 base removed from V and 2 bases from J, the gap between germline ends came to 11 bases. CDR1 and CDR2 (germline): SGHTA, FQGTGA. The CDR3 consists of 15 residues. The CDR3 bases are TGTGCCAGCAGCTTAATGGGGCGTCCTCAAGAGACCCAGTACTTC. As protein: CASSLMGRPQETQYF.

The chain uses TRBV28 and TRBJ2-7; 9 bases are a match to TRBD1. The germline V gene encodes CDR1 MDHEN and CDR2 SYDVKM. The CDR3 covers 13 residues. V shed 7 bases, J shed 2 bases, and the junction held 3 bases outside the gene matches. In DNA, the CDR3 is TGTGCCAGCACCAGGACAGGGGCCTACGAGCAGTACTTC. Its protein product is CASTRTGAYEQYF.

The rearrangement uses TRBV10-2 and TRBJ1-3; no reliable D call. Trimming shortened V by 7 bases and J by 2 bases, and 9 bases separated the two germline ends. The V gene's germline CDR1 is WSHSY and CDR2 SAAADI. This CDR3 spans 13 amino acids. CDR3 bases: TGCGCCAGCATGGGAGGGACTGGAAACACCATATATTTT. This translates into CASMGGTGNTIYF.

This clonotype was counted at least ten times. The chain is built from TRBV5-1 and TRBJ2-3, with 7 bases lining up with TRBD2. V gave up 0 bases and J gave up 2 bases; unmatched junction bases: 6. This CDR3 has 16 residues. The germline V gene encodes CDR1 SGHRS and CDR2 YFSETQ. The CDR3 nucleotides are TGCGCCAGCAGCTTGGATTGGAGCGGGGACACAGATACGCAGTATTTT. The encoded protein is CASSLDWSGDTDTQYF.

This clonotype was seen many times. J is TRBJ2-2 and V is TRBV6-5, with 8 bases that match TRBD2. V lost 2 bases and J lost 1; bases outside the gene matches: 3. The CDR3 is 16 residues long. The V gene's germline CDR1 is MNHEY and CDR2 SVGAGI. CDR3 sequence: CASSYQSGGNTGELFF. The CDR3, as DNA: TGTGCCAGCAGTTACCAGAGCGGGGGGAACACCGGGGAGCTGTTTTTT.

Many counts were recorded for this clonotype. The chain couples TRBV7-3 to TRBJ1-1, with D perhaps TRBD1 (5 bases). The CDR3 runs to 13 residues. Germline V lookup: CDR1 SGHTA, CDR2 FQGTGA. V lost 4 bases, J lost 1 base, and 7 bases lay in between. The CDR3 sequence is CASSSQENTEAFF. DNA for the CDR3: TGTGCCAGCAGCTCACAGGAGAACACTGAAGCTTTCTTT. The full variable domain, with the rest looked up from reference TRBV7-3 and TRBJ1-1, is GAGVSQTPSNKVTEKGKYVELRCDPISGHTALYWYRQSLGQGPEFLIYFQGTGAADDSGLPNDRFFAVRPEGSVSTLKIQRTERGDSAVYLCASSSQENTEAFFGQGTRLTVV.

This clonotype was seen at least ten times. The rearrangement links TRBV20-1 to TRBJ2-3; TRBD2 might be the D (6 bases). The CDR3 runs 18 residues. From germline, CDR1 is DFQATT and CDR2 SNEGSKA (reference sequence). V was pared by 0 bases and J by 0 bases, with 19 bases between. The CDR3 loop is CSARDLRNVRGSTDTQYF. CDR3 coding DNA: TGCAGTGCTAGAGATCTCCGTAACGTGCGGGGCAGCACAGATACGCAGTATTTT.

This clonotype was observed at least ten times. This chain uses TRBV2 with TRBJ2-3, with D possibly matching TRBD2 (5 bases). The CDR3 is 14 amino acids. Trimming removed 3 bases at V and 1 base at J, with 8 bases between. CDR1 SNHLY and CDR2 FYNNEI come from the germline V gene. The CDR3 DNA reads as TGTGCCAGCAGTGAGGGAGAAGGCACAGATACGCAGTATTTT. Translation: CASSEGEGTDTQYF.

This clonotype was recorded a few times. This chain links TRBV7-7 with TRBJ2-2; D could derive from TRBD1 or TRBD2 (5 bases each). CDR1 and CDR2 (germline): SSHAT, FNYEAQ (reference sequence). There are 12 residues in the CDR3. CDR3 in amino acids: CALGAAPGELFF. The CDR3 DNA sequence: TGTGCTCTCGGGGCGGCCCCCGGGGAGCTGTTTTTT.

A few counts support this clonotype. The genes are TRBV15 and TRBJ2-1; 8 bases align to TRBD2. The germline V gene encodes CDR1 LNHNV and CDR2 YYDKDF (reference sequence). J was trimmed by 10 bases and V by 0 bases; bases with no gene match: 11. This CDR3 region has 16 residues. CDR3 amino acids: CATSRDRPRGGKEQFF. DNA for the CDR3: TGTGCCACCAGCAGAGATCGACCTCGGGGGGGCAAAGAGCAGTTCTTC.

The sample holds many counts of this clonotype. The chain combines TRBV5-1 with TRBJ2-2, with TRBD2 identical over 13 bases. Trimming at V came to 2 bases and at J to 4 bases, leaving 8 bases not matched to a gene. The germline V gene has CDR1 SGHRS and CDR2 YFSETQ. The CDR3 sequence is 18 residues long. In nucleotides, the CDR3 is TGCGCCAGCAGCTTAACAGGACTAGCGGGGGTGAGCACCGGGGAGCTGTTTTTT. Its protein product is CASSLTGLAGVSTGELFF.

This clonotype was counted only a few times. V gene TRBV11-2 combines with J gene TRBJ2-5; D might be TRBD2 (5 bases). In germline, CDR1 is SGHAT, CDR2 FQNNGV. The V end was cut by 4 bases, the J end by 2 bases, with 20 bases between. This CDR3 region has 17 residues. The CDR3 is CASSSGPARSGQETQYF. Here the CDR3 DNA reads TGTGCCAGCAGCTCCGGGCCCGCCCGGTCGGGACAAGAGACCCAGTACTTC.

The chain uses TRBV12-3 or TRBV12-4 and TRBJ2-5; weak D call: TRBD2 (7 bases). There are 19 residues in the CDR3. Trimming stripped 3 bases from V and 1 base from J, with 24 bases between. Here the CDR3 DNA reads TGTGCCAGCAGTTTGAGTTCGTCCCTCTGGCGGGGGCTCCAAGAGACCCAGTACTTC. It yields the protein CASSLSSSLWRGLQETQYF.

Many counts were recorded for this clonotype. This chain joins TRBV3-1 and TRBJ1-5; 7 bases match TRBD1. The germline gives CDR1 LGHDT, CDR2 YNNKEL (reference sequence). J was trimmed by 7 bases and V by 1 base; bases with no gene match: 1. This CDR3 is built from 13 residues. CDR3: CASSQGQGQPQHF. The CDR3 region has the DNA TGTGCCAGCAGCCAAGGACAGGGCCAGCCCCAGCATTTT. The variable domain in full, completed from reference TRBV3-1 and TRBJ1-5, reads DTAVSQTPKYLVTQMGNDKSIKCEQNLGHDTMYWYKQDSKKFLKIMFSYNNKELIINETVPNRFSPKSPDKAHLNLHINSLELGDSAVYFCASSQGQGQPQHFGDGTRLSIL.

This clonotype was observed a handful of times. V usage is TRBV29-1 and J usage is TRBJ2-1, with a tentative D call TRBD2 (7 bases). CDR3 size: 15 residues. V was pared by 4 bases and J by 3 bases, with 16 bases between. The germline V gene has CDR1 SQVTM and CDR2 ANQGSEA. The CDR3 sequence: CSVGVGGGGYNEQFF. For the CDR3, the DNA is TGCAGCGTTGGGGTGGGGGGGGGCGGCTACAATGAGCAGTTCTTC.

This clonotype was counted at least ten times. J is TRBJ2-3 and V is TRBV6-1, with TRBD1 matching over 9 bases. The V gene's germline CDR1 is MNHNS and CDR2 SASEGT. The V segment lost 7 bases and the J segment 2 bases; nucleotides outside the gene matches: 4. This CDR3 is 14 amino acids long. The CDR3 protein is CASIGQGLTDTQYF. DNA of the CDR3: TGTGCCAGCATCGGACAGGGGCTCACAGATACGCAGTATTTT.